What follows is one T cell receptor (beta chain) and its context. Its target is unknown. Other nucleotide sequences from this sample produce the same CDR3. Clones were sequenced by immunoSEQ multiplex PCR, and TCRdb holds only the in-frame ones, with some missing. This table has 2 million to 2.5 million clones, about 90% appearing once. These data are taken from a study of shared clonotypes between healthy human individuals. Donors comprised only Caucasian adults living in Nashville, Tennessee. Whole-study results and caveats: Four donors shared approximately 5% of their naive CD4 clonotypes. It was expected that sequencing depth would affect clonotype sharing among donors. Researchers found naive subsets generally carried larger estimated richness than memory subsets.

Germline-derived CDR1 and CDR2 are LNHNV and YYDKDF (reference sequence). V dropped 0 bases and J dropped 6 bases, with 7 bases sitting between them. The CDR3 spans 13 residues. The TCR was taken from a man aged 18 to 35 in good health. Some clones in this sample may be carry-over from other donors' samples. The chain has TRBV15 and TRBJ2-3; D gene uncertain. Material for sequencing was naive CD4+ T cells from PBMCs. The subset: CD45RA+ positively selected. In DNA, the CDR3 is TGTGCCACCAGCAGAGATCTCCCGGATACGCAGTATTTT. This encodes CATSRDLPDTQYF.